This paragraph covers one TCR beta chain sequence. Trimming cost V 2 bases and J 7 bases; bases outside gene matches: 9. This CDR3 is 17 amino acids long. Germline V gene sequence: CDR1 KGHSH, CDR2 LQKENI. The source of the sample is a study of blood T cell repertoires in COVID-19. Sequencing used immunoSEQ multiplex PCR; TCRdb keeps in-frame clones, though not all of them. In the table there are approximately 140,000 clones, about 80% of which are singletons. The clonotype was recovered from a man between 65 and 85 years old with acute or convalescent COVID-19. The V and J genes are TRBV18 and TRBJ2-1; 12 bases are shared with TRBD2. The sample comprised peripheral blood. The CDR3: CASSPASGGASMNEQFF. The CDR3 DNA reads as TGTGCCAGCTCACCAGCTAGCGGGGGGGCGTCTATGAATGAGCAGTTCTTC. Supplemented by reference TRBV18 and TRBJ2-1, the full variable domain reads NAGVMQNPRHLVRRRGQEARLRCSPMKGHSHVYWYRQLPEEGLKFMVYLQKENIIDESGMPKERFSAEFPKEGPSILRIQQVVRGDSAAYFCASSPASGGASMNEQFFGPGTRLTVL.